This T cell receptor beta chain was sequenced for a study of blood T cell repertoires in COVID-19. Looking at the study overall: Samples of COVID-19 (acute and convalescent) were obtained from the United States, Italy and Spain. T cells, B-cell-depleted T cells, or PBMCs provided the cDNA or gDNA that served as material.

The method was immunoSEQ multiplex PCR; TCRdb's version includes in-frame clones alone and lacks a portion of them. The sample contains some 150,000 clones, 85% to 90% of which appear only once. From germline, CDR1 is MDHEN and CDR2 SYDVKM. The CDR3 covers 12 residues. Between the trimmed V and J ends, which lost 3 bases and 5 bases, there was a span of 7 bases. This chain uses TRBV28 with TRBJ1-1; D not certain. Sequences were obtained from peripheral blood. The receptor was isolated from a woman aged 55-69 years with acute or convalescent COVID-19. The CDR3 reads CASSLGRTEAFF. DNA of the CDR3: TGTGCCAGCAGTTTGGGCAGAACTGAAGCTTTCTTT.